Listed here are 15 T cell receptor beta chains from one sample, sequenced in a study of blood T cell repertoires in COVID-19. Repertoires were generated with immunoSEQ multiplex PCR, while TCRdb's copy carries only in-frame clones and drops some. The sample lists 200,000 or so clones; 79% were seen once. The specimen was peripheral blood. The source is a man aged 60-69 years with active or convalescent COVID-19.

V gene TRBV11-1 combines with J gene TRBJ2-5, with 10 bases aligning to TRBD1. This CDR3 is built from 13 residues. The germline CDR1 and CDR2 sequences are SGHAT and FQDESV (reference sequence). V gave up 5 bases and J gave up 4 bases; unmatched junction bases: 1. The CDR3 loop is CASSRDRGETQYF. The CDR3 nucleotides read TGTGCCAGCAGCCGGGACAGGGGAGAGACCCAGTACTTC.

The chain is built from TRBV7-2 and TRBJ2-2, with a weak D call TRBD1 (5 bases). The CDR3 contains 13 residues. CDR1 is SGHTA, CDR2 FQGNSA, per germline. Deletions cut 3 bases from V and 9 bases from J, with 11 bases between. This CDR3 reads CASSLQGERELFF. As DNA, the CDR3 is TGTGCCAGCAGCTTGCAGGGCGAAAGGGAGCTGTTTTTT.

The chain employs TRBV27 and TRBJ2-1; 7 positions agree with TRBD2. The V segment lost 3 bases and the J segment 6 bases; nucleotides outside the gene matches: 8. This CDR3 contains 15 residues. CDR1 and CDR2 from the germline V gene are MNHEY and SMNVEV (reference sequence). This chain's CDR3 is CASSFYAGVVNEQFF. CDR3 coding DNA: TGTGCCAGCAGTTTTTACGCGGGAGTAGTCAATGAGCAGTTCTTC.

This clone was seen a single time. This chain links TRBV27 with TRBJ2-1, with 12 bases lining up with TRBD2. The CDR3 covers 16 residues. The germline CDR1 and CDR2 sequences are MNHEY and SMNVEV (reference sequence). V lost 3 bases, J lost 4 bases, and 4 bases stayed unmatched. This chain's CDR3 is CASSLSLAGGYNEQFF. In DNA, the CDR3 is TGTGCCAGCAGTTTGTCCCTAGCGGGAGGGTACAATGAGCAGTTCTTC.

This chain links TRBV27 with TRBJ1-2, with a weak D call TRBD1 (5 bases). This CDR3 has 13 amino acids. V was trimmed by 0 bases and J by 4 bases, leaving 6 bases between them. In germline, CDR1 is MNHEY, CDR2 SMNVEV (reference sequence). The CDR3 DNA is TGTGCCAGCAGTTTATCAGGGGCCTATGGCTACACCTTC. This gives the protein CASSLSGAYGYTF.

The CDR3 protein is CASSYNLFTDTQYF. The CDR3 DNA reads TGTGCCAGCAGTTATAATCTGTTCACAGATACGCAGTATTTT. The chain links TRBV6-2 or TRBV6-3 to TRBJ2-3; D ambiguous. The V gene's germline CDR1 is MNHEY and CDR2 SVGEGT. The V and J ends lost 3 bases and 2 bases respectively, with 9 bases between them. The CDR3 loop spans 14 amino acids.

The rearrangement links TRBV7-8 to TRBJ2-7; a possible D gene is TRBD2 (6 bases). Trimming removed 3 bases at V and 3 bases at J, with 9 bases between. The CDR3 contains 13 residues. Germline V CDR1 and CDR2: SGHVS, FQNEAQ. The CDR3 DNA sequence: TGTGCCAGCAGCTTGGGACTGGGCTACGAGCAGTACTTC. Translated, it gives CASSLGLGYEQYF.

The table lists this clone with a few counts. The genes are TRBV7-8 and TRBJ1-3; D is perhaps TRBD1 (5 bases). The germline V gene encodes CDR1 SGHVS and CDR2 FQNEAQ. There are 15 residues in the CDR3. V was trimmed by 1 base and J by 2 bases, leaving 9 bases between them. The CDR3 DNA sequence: TGTGCCAGCAGCTTAGACAGCAGGGCTGGAAACACCATATATTTT. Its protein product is CASSLDSRAGNTIYF.

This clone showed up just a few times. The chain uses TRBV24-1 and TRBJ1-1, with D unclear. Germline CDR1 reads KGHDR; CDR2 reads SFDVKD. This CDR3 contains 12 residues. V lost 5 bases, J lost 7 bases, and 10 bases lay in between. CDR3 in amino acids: CATSGQVGEAFF. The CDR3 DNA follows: TGTGCCACCAGTGGTCAGGTGGGTGAAGCTTTCTTT.

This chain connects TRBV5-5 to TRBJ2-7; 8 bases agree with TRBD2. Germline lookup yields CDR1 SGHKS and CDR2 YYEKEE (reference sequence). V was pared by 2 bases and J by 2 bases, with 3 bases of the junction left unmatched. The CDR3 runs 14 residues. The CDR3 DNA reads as TGTGCCAGCAGCTTTATGGGACTAGCCTACGAGCAGTACTTC. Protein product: CASSFMGLAYEQYF.

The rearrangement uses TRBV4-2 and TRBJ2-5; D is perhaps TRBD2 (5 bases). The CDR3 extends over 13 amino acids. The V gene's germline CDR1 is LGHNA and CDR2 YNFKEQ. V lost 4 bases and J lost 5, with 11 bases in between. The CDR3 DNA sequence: TGTGCCAGCAGCCGTCTCGGGGAGGAGACCCAGTACTTC. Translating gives CASSRLGEETQYF.

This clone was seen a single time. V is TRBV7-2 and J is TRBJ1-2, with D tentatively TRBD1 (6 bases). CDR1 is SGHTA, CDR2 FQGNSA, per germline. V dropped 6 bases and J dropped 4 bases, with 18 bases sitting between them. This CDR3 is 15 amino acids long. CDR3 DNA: TGTGCCAGCAGGAGCCAACCTGGGACAAGCTATGGCTACACCTTC. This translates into CASRSQPGTSYGYTF. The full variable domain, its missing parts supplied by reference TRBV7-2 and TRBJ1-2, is GAGVSQSPSNKVTEKGKDVELRCDPISGHTALYWYRQSLGQGLEFLIYFQGNSAPDKSGLPSDRFSAERTGGSVSTLTIQRTQQEDSAVYLCASRSQPGTSYGYTFGSGTRLTVV.

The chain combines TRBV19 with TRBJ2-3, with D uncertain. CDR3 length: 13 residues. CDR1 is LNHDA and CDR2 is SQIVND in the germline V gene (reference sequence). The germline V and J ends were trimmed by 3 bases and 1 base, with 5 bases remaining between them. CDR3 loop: CASSIPGTDTQYF. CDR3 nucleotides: TGTGCCAGTAGTATTCCTGGCACAGATACGCAGTATTTT.

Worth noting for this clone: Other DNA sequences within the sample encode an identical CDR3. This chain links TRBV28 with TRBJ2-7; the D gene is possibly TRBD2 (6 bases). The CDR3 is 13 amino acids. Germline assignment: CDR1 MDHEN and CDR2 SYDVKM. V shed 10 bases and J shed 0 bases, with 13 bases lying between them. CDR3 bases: TGTGCCACCGTTCGGGGGTCCTCCTACGAGCAGTACTTC. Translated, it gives CATVRGSSYEQYF.

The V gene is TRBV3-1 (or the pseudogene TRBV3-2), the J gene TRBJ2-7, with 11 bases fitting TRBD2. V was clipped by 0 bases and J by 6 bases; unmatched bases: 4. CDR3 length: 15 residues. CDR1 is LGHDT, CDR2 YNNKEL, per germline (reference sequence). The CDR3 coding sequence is TGTGCCAGCAGCCAAGATACCCTAGCGGGAGGCGAGCAGTACTTC. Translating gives CASSQDTLAGGEQYF.